This TCR beta chain was identified during a study of shared clonotypes between healthy human individuals. Findings and caveats of the study: Clonotypes shared by all four donors outscored non-shared clonotypes in generation probability.

The method was immunoSEQ multiplex PCR; TCRdb's version includes in-frame clones alone and lacks a portion of them. The table has about 960,000 clones, approximately 80% seen once; the top ten hold nearly 1.5%. CDR1 and CDR2 (germline): LNHDA, SQIVND (reference sequence). The CDR3 length is 14 residues. The ends were cut back, 3 bases at V and 0 bases at J, with 8 bases in the middle. Comment on this clone: The antigen remains undetermined.

Sequencing was performed on memory CD4+ T cells sorted from blood. Described subset: CD45RA-negative fraction. This chain links TRBV19 with TRBJ1-1, with D perhaps matching TRBD1 (5 bases). The receptor's source is a man aged 18 to 30 in good health. The CDR3 bases are TGTGCCAGTAGTATGGCCAGGGTGAACACTGAAGCTTTCTTT. It yields the protein CASSMARVNTEAFF. The full variable domain, its missing parts supplied by reference TRBV19 and TRBJ1-1, is DGGITQSPKYLFRKEGQNVTLSCEQNLNHDAMYWYRQDPGQGLRLIYYSQIVNDFQKGDIAEGYSVSREKKESFPLTVTSAQKNPTAFYLCASSMARVNTEAFFGQGTRLTVV.